This T cell receptor (beta chain) was documented in a study of CD8 T cells in Susac syndrome. Purification of the CD8+ and CD4+ T cells relied on negative isolation, and TEMRA cells underwent FACS enrichment. This CDR3 has 17 amino acids. Germline loops: CDR1 SGHVS, CDR2 FQNEAQ. J was trimmed by 5 bases and V by 1 base; bases with no gene match: 11. Random hexamers were used to reverse transcribe 0.5 to 1 ug of RNA. From the immunoSEQ multiplex PCR reads, TCRdb called clonotypes with MiXCR, one entry per CDR3 protein. The data hold 75,000 or so distinct CDR3 sequences, with about 94% observed a single time.

Sequencing used CD8+ T cells from PBMCs. The chain links TRBV7-8 to TRBJ2-1, with TRBD1 identical over 7 bases. This TCR was sampled from a human donor with Susac syndrome. This chain's CDR3 is CASSLGFTGQIHNEQFF. CDR3 nucleotides: TGTGCCAGCAGCTTAGGTTTTACGGGACAGATACACAATGAGCAGTTCTTC.